This TCR beta chain was identified in a study of cytomegalovirus exposure and HLA in healthy donors. Whole-study context: In an early release, HLA-typed donors contributed approximately 82 million unique TCR sequences.

The PCR had 60 Vbeta and 13 Jbeta primers. Produced via immunoSEQ multiplex PCR; TCRdb's table is partial and in-frame only. The sample lists more than 90,000 clones, 70% to 85% occurring once. Donors consisted of healthy bone marrow donors. This clonotype was sampled from a man aged 45-65 years in good health and CMV-seropositive. The sequenced sample was PBMCs.

CDR3 sequence (DNA): TGTGCCAGCTCACCCCAGCAAGGGAGGCAAGAGACCCAGTACTTC. The encoded protein is CASSPQQGRQETQYF. V gene TRBV18 combines with J gene TRBJ2-5; TRBD2 is a possible D gene (6 bases). With 3 bases removed from V and 2 bases from J, the gap between germline ends came to 13 bases. Germline values: CDR1 KGHSH, CDR2 LQKENI. CDR3 length: 15 amino acids.